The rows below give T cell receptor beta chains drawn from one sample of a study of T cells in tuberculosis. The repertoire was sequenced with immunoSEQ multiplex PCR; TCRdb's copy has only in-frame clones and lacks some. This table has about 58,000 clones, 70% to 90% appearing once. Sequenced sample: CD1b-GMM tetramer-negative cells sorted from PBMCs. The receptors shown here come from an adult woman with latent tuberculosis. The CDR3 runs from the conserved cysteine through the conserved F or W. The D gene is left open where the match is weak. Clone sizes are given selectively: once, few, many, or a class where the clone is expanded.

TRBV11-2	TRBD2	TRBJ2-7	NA	TGTGCCAGCAGCTTTCTAGCGGGGGGTGCCTACGAGCAGTACTTC	CASSFLAGGAYEQYF
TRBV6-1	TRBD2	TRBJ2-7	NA	TGTGCCAGCAGTGTCTATGCTAGCGGGGGTAACGAGCAGTACTTC	CASSVYASGGNEQYF
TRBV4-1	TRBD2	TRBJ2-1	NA	TGCGCCAGCAGCCATTTAGCGGGATTATACAATGAGCAGTTCTTC	CASSHLAGLYNEQFF
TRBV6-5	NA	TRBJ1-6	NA	TGTGCCAGCAGCCACGGACGGGAGAGAGCCCTCCACTTT	CASSHGRERALHF
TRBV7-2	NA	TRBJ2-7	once	TGTGCCAGCAGCCCCGCTAATGCCTACGAGCAGTACTTC	CASSPANAYEQYF
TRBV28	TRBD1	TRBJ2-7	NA	TGTGCCAGCAGTTTGACAGGGAGCTACGAGCAGTACTTC	CASSLTGSYEQYF
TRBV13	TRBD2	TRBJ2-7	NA	TGTGCCAGCAGCTCCGGGACTAGCGGGATCTACGAGCAGTACTTC	CASSSGTSGIYEQYF
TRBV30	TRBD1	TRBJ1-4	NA	TGTGCCTGGAGTGTTTTGGACAGGGCGATGGAAAAACTGTTTTTT	CAWSVLDRAMEKLFF
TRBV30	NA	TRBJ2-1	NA	TGTGCCTGGAGTGCTACCAGGGGCACCTACAATGAGCAGTTCTTC	CAWSATRGTYNEQFF
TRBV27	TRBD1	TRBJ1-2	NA	TGTGCCAGCAGTTTCATGGGACAGGGCGGTGGCTACACCTTC	CASSFMGQGGGYTF
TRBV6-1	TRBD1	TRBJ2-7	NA	TGTGCCATTTGGACAGGGACCTACGAGCAGTACTTC	CAIWTGTYEQYF
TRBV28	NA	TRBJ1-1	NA	TGTGCCAGCGGGGTTCGGGGTACGGTGAACACTGAAGCTTTCTTT	CASGVRGTVNTEAFF
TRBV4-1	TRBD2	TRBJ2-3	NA	TGCGCCAGCAGCGGAAGGACTAGCAGCAGCACAGATACGCAGTATTTT	CASSGRTSSSTDTQYF
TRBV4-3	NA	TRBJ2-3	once	TGCGCCAGCAGCCAAGATTGGGCCTTTACTACGCAGTATTTT	CASSQDWAFTTQYF
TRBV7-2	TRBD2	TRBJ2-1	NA	TGTGCCAGCGCGGGACTAGCGGGGGAGAACAATGAGCAGTTCTTC	CASAGLAGENNEQFF
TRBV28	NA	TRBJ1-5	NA	TGTGCCAGCAGTTTATCAGATCAGCCCCAGCATTTT	CASSLSDQPQHF
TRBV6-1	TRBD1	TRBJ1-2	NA	TGTGCCAGCACCCCAGTTCGACAGGGAGGACATGGCTACACCTTC	CASTPVRQGGHGYTF
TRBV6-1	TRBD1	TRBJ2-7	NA	TGTGCCAGCAGGGGAGACAGGGCCAGCTACGAGCAGTACTTC	CASRGDRASYEQYF
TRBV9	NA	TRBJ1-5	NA	TGTGCCAGCAGCGCCGGACAGAGAGTCGATCAGCCCCAGCATTTT	CASSAGQRVDQPQHF
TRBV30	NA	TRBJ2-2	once	TGTGCCTGGACCCGAGATGGGGGGTCGATGTTTTTT	CAWTRDGGSMFF
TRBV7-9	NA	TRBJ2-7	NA	TGTGCCAGCAGCTCCGGGACAACTTACGAGCAGTACTTC	CASSSGTTYEQYF
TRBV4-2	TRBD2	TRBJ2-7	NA	TGTGCCAGCAGCCAAGAACCGACTAGCGGGAGCCCCTACGAGCAGTACTTC	CASSQEPTSGSPYEQYF
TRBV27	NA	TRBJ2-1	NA	TGTGCCAGCAGTGGAGCACGGAATTTGGGCAATGAGCAGTTCTTC	CASSGARNLGNEQFF
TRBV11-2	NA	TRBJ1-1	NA	TGTGCCAGCAGCTTAGATTTTAGTACTGAAGCTTTCTTT	CASSLDFSTEAFF
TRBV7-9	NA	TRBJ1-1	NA	TGTGCCAGCAGCTTGGCAGCCTATATGGGCGAAGCTTTCTTT	CASSLAAYMGEAFF
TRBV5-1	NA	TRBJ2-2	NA	TGCGCCAGCAGCTTGCCGGGGGGCAATCCCACCGGGGAGCTGTTTTTT	CASSLPGGNPTGELFF
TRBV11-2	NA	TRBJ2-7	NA	TGTGCCAGCAGCTTTGGCGGCGGTTTCTCCTACGAGCAGTACTTC	CASSFGGGFSYEQYF
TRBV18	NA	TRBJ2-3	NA	TGTGCCAGCTCGCCACTCATACAGGGTGGCACAGATACGCAGTATTTT	CASSPLIQGGTDTQYF
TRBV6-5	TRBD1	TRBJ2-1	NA	TGTGCCAGCAGCCTCCGGGACAGGGGCTACAATGAGCAGTTCTTC	CASSLRDRGYNEQFF
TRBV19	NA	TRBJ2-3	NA	TGTGCCAGTAGTATAGGGCCCCCCGGCAGGGCAACAGATACGCAGTATTTT	CASSIGPPGRATDTQYF
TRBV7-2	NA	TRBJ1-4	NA	TGTGCCAGCAGCAATAAGGGGACTTCCCACAAACTGTTTTTT	CASSNKGTSHKLFF
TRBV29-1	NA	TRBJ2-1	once	TGCAGCGAGATGCACCGGGACTTTAACAATGAGCAGTTCTTC	CSEMHRDFNNEQFF
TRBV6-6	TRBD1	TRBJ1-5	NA	TGTGCCAGCAGTTCCCGGACAGGATTTAGCAATCAGCCCCAGCATTTT	CASSSRTGFSNQPQHF
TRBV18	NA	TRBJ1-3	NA	TGTGCCAGCTCACCGGTCTCCGGCTCTGGAAACACCATATATTTT	CASSPVSGSGNTIYF
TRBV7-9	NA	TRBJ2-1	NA	TGTGCCAGCAGCTTAACCGCGGCTTTCAATGAGCAGTTCTTC	CASSLTAAFNEQFF
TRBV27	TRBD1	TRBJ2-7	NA	TGTGCCAGCAGTTTCCCTGGACAGGCCGCGAGGGGCGAGCAGTACTTC	CASSFPGQAARGEQYF
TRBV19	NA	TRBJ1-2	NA	TGTGCCAGTAGTATCGGGGGAGACAGACCCTATTTCTATGGCTACACCTTC	CASSIGGDRPYFYGYTF
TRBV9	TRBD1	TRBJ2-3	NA	TGTGCCAGCAGCGGAGGGGGCCATCGGGATACGCAGTATTTT	CASSGGGHRDTQYF
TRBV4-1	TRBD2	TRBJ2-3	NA	TGCGCCAGCAGCCAAGATTTAGGGCTAGCGGGAACCATCACAGATACGCAGTATTTT	CASSQDLGLAGTITDTQYF
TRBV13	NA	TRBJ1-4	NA	TGTGCCAGCAGCTTTACCTCAGGGGTTACAACTAATGAAAAACTGTTTTTT	CASSFTSGVTTNEKLFF
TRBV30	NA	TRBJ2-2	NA	TGTGCCTGGAAACAGGGCGAGTACACCGGGGAGCTGTTTTTT	CAWKQGEYTGELFF
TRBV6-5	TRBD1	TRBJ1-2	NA	TGTGCCAGCAGTTACTCGAGGGGGCATAGGTATGGCTACACCTTC	CASSYSRGHRYGYTF
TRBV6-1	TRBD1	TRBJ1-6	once	TGTGCCAGCAGTGAAACTCCGGGACAGGGTAATTCACCCCTCCACTTT	CASSETPGQGNSPLHF
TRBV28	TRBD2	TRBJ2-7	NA	TGTGCCAGCAGCCGAATCGGGACTAGGGTCTACGAGCAGTACTTC	CASSRIGTRVYEQYF
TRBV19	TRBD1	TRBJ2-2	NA	TGTGCCAGTAGTATTAGGGGGCGTGGGAAAGGCACCGGGGAGCTGTTTTTT	CASSIRGRGKGTGELFF
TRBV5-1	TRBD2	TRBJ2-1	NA	TGCGCCAGCAGCGGTGGACTAGCGGGGCTCAATGAGCAGTTCTTC	CASSGGLAGLNEQFF
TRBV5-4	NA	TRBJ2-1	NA	TGTGCCAGCAGTCTATCAAATGAGCAGTTCTTC	CASSLSNEQFF
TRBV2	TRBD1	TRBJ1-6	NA	TGTGCCAGCACCTTTTTACAGGGGCAAAATTCACCCCTCCACTTT	CASTFLQGQNSPLHF
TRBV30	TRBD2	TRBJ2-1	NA	TGTGCCTGGAGTGTACTGTTGACTAGCGGTTACAATGAGCAGTTCTTC	CAWSVLLTSGYNEQFF
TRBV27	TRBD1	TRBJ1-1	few	TGTGCCAGCAGTGTTCGACAGGGGAGGAACACTGAAGCTTTCTTT	CASSVRQGRNTEAFF
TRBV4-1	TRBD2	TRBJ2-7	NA	TGCGCCAGCAGCCAAGGTTATACGCCTAGCGGGATTGGCGAGCAGTACTTC	CASSQGYTPSGIGEQYF
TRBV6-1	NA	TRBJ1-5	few	TGTGCCAGCACGGGTAACGGGGAACAACAGCCCCAGCATTTT	CASTGNGEQQPQHF
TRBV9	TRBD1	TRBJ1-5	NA	TGTGCCAGCAGCGTAGGGGACAGCCTCAATCAGCCCCAGCATTTT	CASSVGDSLNQPQHF